A selection of T cell receptor beta chains follows, all from one sample in a study of T cell clonotyping in hematopoietic cell transplantation. The data were produced by immunoSEQ multiplex PCR, yet TCRdb's version contains in-frame clones alone and is incomplete. The repertoire has some 50,000 clones, roughly 80% of them found once; the top ten carry approximately 4.9%. The input for sequencing was peripheral blood mononuclear cells, taken before stem cell transplant. These receptors originate from a man in his sixties with myelodysplastic syndrome. Some clones in this sample may be carry-over from other donors' samples. Both conserved end residues are part of each CDR3. Fields, in order: V gene, clone size, D gene, J gene, CDR3 DNA, CDR3 protein. The D gene is left open where the match is weak. Rows may omit the clone size; those that give it use once, few, many or a size class.

>TRBV5-6|-|TRBD2|TRBJ2-5
TGTGCCAGCAGCCCGGGGGGAGCCCAAGAGACCCAGTACTTC
CASSPGGAQETQYF
>TRBV30|-|-|TRBJ2-2
TGTGCCTGGGGAAGACAGGGAGGCACCGGGGAGCTGTTTTTT
CAWGRQGGTGELFF
>TRBV7-2|-|-|TRBJ2-2
TGTGCCAGCAGCTTAGACTATACGCACACCGGGGAGCTGTTTTTT
CASSLDYTHTGELFF
>TRBV14|-|-|TRBJ1-2
TGTGCCAGCAGCCAAGAATCAAACTATGGCTACACCTTC
CASSQESNYGYTF
>TRBV25-1|-|TRBD1|TRBJ1-6
TGTGCCAGCAGTGAAGACAGGGGTTTTTATTCACCCCTCCACTTT
CASSEDRGFYSPLHF
>TRBV30|-|TRBD2|TRBJ2-5
TGTGCCTGCGGGACTAAAGAGACCCAGTACTTC
CACGTKETQYF
>TRBV5-1|-|TRBD2|TRBJ2-3
TGCGCCAGCAACGAGCGGGGGGACCTCACAGATACGCAGTATTTT
CASNERGDLTDTQYF
>TRBV7-2|-|-|TRBJ1-5
TGTGCCAGCAGATTACAGGGTTATAATCAGCCCCAGCATTTT
CASRLQGYNQPQHF
>TRBV9|-|TRBD2|TRBJ2-1
TGTGCCAGCAGCGTTGGCGGGGGGGACAATGAGCAGTTCTTC
CASSVGGGDNEQFF
>TRBV19|once|TRBD1|TRBJ1-2
TGTGCCAGTAGTAAAAGACAGGGGGCATCGGACTATGGCTACACCTTC
CASSKRQGASDYGYTF
>TRBV7-2|-|-|TRBJ1-3
TGTGCCAGCAGCTTAAAAGCGGGTGGAAACACCATATATTTT
CASSLKAGGNTIYF
>TRBV7-2|-|-|TRBJ1-2
TGTGCCAGCAGTCTTTCCTCGAACTACTATGGCTACACCTTC
CASSLSSNYYGYTF
>TRBV30|-|-|TRBJ1-6
TGTGCCTGGAGTCACCCCCCCCAACAACATTCACCCCTCCACTTT
CAWSHPPQQHSPLHF
>TRBV10-3|-|TRBD2|TRBJ2-3
TGTGCCATCAGCAGGGGACTAGCGGGGGGGCCGGAAGATACGCAGTATTTT
CAISRGLAGGPEDTQYF
>TRBV7-2|-|TRBD1|TRBJ2-5
TGTGCCAGCAGCTTAGGTGGCAGGGGGCAAGAGACCCAGTACTTC
CASSLGGRGQETQYF
>TRBV6-5|-|-|TRBJ1-2
TGTGCCAGCAGTTTCGGACAGAGAAGCTATGGCTACACCTTC
CASSFGQRSYGYTF
>TRBV4-3|-|TRBD1|TRBJ1-1
TGCGCCAGCAGCCGTGGACAGGGGTTGAACACTGAAGCTTTCTTT
CASSRGQGLNTEAFF
>TRBV27|-|-|TRBJ1-4
TGTGCCAGCAGGTCGGGACGTCTCACTAATGAAAAACTGTTTTTT
CASRSGRLTNEKLFF
>TRBV9|-|-|TRBJ2-1
TGTGCCAGCAGCGTTTCGGGACACAGATACAATGAGCAGTTCTTC
CASSVSGHRYNEQFF
>TRBV30|-|TRBD2|TRBJ2-5
TGTGCCGCCGGGGGGACCAAGGTTGCGGAGACCCAGTACTTC
CAAGGTKVAETQYF
>TRBV30|-|-|TRBJ1-4
TGTGCCTGGAGTTCCAGACAGGCCTGGAATGAAAAACTGTTTTTT
CAWSSRQAWNEKLFF
>TRBV10-2|-|TRBD2|TRBJ2-1
TGCGCCAGCAGTGTTCAACTAGCGGGGGGGCTGTTCTTC
CASSVQLAGGLFF
>TRBV6-5|-|-|TRBJ2-5
TGTGCCAGCAGCATGGGCGCCTTGTTCCAAGAGACCCAGTACTTC
CASSMGALFQETQYF
>TRBV7-9|-|-|TRBJ1-3
TGTGCCAGCAGCGACACAAGCTCTGGAAACACCATATATTTT
CASSDTSSGNTIYF
>TRBV7-8|once|TRBD1|TRBJ1-1
TGTGCCAGCAGCCCCGGACAGGGGAGGTGGACTGAAGCTTTCTTT
CASSPGQGRWTEAFF
>TRBV5-6|-|TRBD1|TRBJ2-2
TGTGCCAGCAGCTGGGGGACAGGGGACACCGGGGAGCTGTTTTTT
CASSWGTGDTGELFF
>TRBV6-5|-|TRBD2|TRBJ2-1
TGTGCCAGCAGCCCCGGGACTAGCGGTGGGAATGAGCAGTTCTTC
CASSPGTSGGNEQFF
>TRBV7-8|-|-|TRBJ1-1
TGTGCCAGCAGCTTAGTCCCCCTAGTCCCGAACACTGAAGCTTTCTTT
CASSLVPLVPNTEAFF
>TRBV4-2|-|-|TRBJ1-2
TGTGCCAGCAGCCAAGATGGGACAAGGGCCGCTAACTATGGCTACACCTTC
CASSQDGTRAANYGYTF
>TRBV6-5|-|-|TRBJ2-3
TGTGCCAGCAGTCGGACTCACCGAAGCACAGATACGCAGTATTTT
CASSRTHRSTDTQYF
>TRBV28|-|-|TRBJ1-6
TGTGCCAGCAGTTTGGACACCTATAATTCACCCCTCCACTTT
CASSLDTYNSPLHF
>TRBV7-2|-|TRBD2|TRBJ2-1
TGTGCCAGCAGCTTAGACCCGCTAGCGGGGGCGAGCTCCTACAATGAGCAGTTCTTC
CASSLDPLAGASSYNEQFF
>TRBV25-1|-|-|TRBJ2-5
TGTGCCAGCAGTGATTCAGGACTGGGACAAGAGACCCAGTACTTC
CASSDSGLGQETQYF
>TRBV11-2|-|TRBD1|TRBJ1-1
TGTGCCAGCAGCTTCACCAGGGGGGCCGGCCCTGAAGCTTTCTTT
CASSFTRGAGPEAFF
>TRBV7-2|-|-|TRBJ2-3
TGTGCCAGCAGCTTAGAGCGTAGGCGGGGTTCAGCAGATACGCAGTATTTT
CASSLERRRGSADTQYF
>TRBV6-1|-|-|TRBJ1-3
TGTGCCAGCAATGAAGGCGGCTCCTCTGGAAACACCATATATTTT
CASNEGGSSGNTIYF
>TRBV7-2|few|-|TRBJ2-5
TGTGCCAGCAGCCGAATAGGGATAAGGTTTCCGGGCCAAGAGACCCAGTACTTC
CASSRIGIRFPGQETQYF
>TRBV7-8|-|TRBD1|TRBJ1-5
TGTGCCAGCAGCCGGGACAGGGTGGATCAGCCCCAGCATTTT
CASSRDRVDQPQHF
>TRBV7-3|-|TRBD1|TRBJ2-2
TGTGCCAGCAGCGTCGGACAGGGGGTGTCCGGGGAGCTGTTTTTT
CASSVGQGVSGELFF
>TRBV19|-|-|TRBJ2-2
TGTGCCAGTAGTACCGGAGCCGACACCGGGGAGCTGTTTTTT
CASSTGADTGELFF